Below are 26 T cell receptor beta chains sequenced from a single sample in a study of blood T cell repertoires in COVID-19. Profiled with immunoSEQ multiplex PCR; TCRdb holds only in-frame clones, not every one. The table shows some 150,000 clones, with about 84% occurring only once. The source material was PBMCs or T cells enriched from blood (not recorded which). Every receptor here comes from a woman aged 18-30 years who had been exposed to COVID-19.

The V and J genes are TRBV12-3 or TRBV12-4 and TRBJ1-1; 10 nucleotides align to TRBD1. CDR3 size: 13 residues. V lost 6 bases to trimming and J lost 11 bases; unmatched junction nucleotides: 9. The CDR3 region is CASRMTGGRRAFF. CDR3 nucleotides: TGTGCCAGCAGGATGACAGGGGGCCGGCGGGCTTTCTTT.

The chain combines TRBV5-6 with TRBJ2-7, with a possible D match to TRBD1 (5 bases). The CDR3 sequence is 12 residues long. Germline CDR1 is SGHDT and CDR2 is YYEEEE. The V gene lost 4 bases and the J gene lost 3 bases, with 8 bases spanning the gap. CDR3 amino acids: CASSLTDYEQYF. The CDR3 DNA follows: TGTGCCAGCAGCCTGACAGACTACGAGCAGTACTTC. Using reference TRBV5-6 and TRBJ2-7 for the parts outside the CDR3, the full variable domain is DAGVTQSPTHLIKTRGQQVTLRCSPKSGHDTVSWYQQALGQGPQFIFQYYEEEERQRGNFPDRFSGHQFPNYSSELNVNALLLGDSALYLCASSLTDYEQYFGPGTRLTVT.

The chain employs TRBV10-2 and TRBJ2-1; no reliable D call. Germline V gene data show CDR1 as WSHSY and CDR2 as SAAADI. This CDR3 region has 12 residues. V shed 4 bases and J shed 6 bases, with 7 bases lying between them. The CDR3 DNA follows: TGCGCCAGCAGTGTACGAGGCAATGAGCAGTTCTTC. Protein: CASSVRGNEQFF.

The chain is built from TRBV6-5 and TRBJ2-1; D unclear. This CDR3 spans 13 amino acids. Germline V lookup: CDR1 MNHEY, CDR2 SVGAGI. V was clipped by 6 bases and J by 4 bases, with 10 bases between them. For the CDR3, the DNA is TGTGCCAGCAGATCCGGGTATTACAATGAGCAGTTCTTC. Translation gives CASRSGYYNEQFF.

The rearrangement uses TRBV25-1 and TRBJ1-1, with D tentatively TRBD1 (6 bases). Per the germline V gene, CDR1 is MGHDK and CDR2 is SYGVNS. Deletions cut 6 bases from V and 4 bases from J, with 15 bases between. The CDR3 is 14 residues long. Here the CDR3 reads CASRHSTGGTEAFF. CDR3 DNA: TGTGCCAGCAGACACTCGACAGGCGGCACTGAAGCTTTCTTT.

CDR3 sequence: CASIRDRYCYGYTF. For the CDR3, the DNA is TGTGCCAGTATCCGGGACAGGTATTGCTATGGCTACACCTTC. J is TRBJ1-2 and V is TRBV27, with 8 bases identical to TRBD1. The V gene end was trimmed by 9 bases and the J gene end by 4 bases; junction bases not matched to a gene: 10. Germline V gene sequence: CDR1 MNHEY, CDR2 SMNVEV (reference sequence). The length of the CDR3 is 14 residues.

The chain carries TRBV3-1 (or the pseudogene TRBV3-2) and TRBJ2-3; possibly TRBD1 for D (6 bases). Between the trimmed V and J ends, which lost 1 base and 0 bases, there was a span of 23 bases. The germline gives CDR1 LGHDT, CDR2 YNNKEL (reference sequence). The CDR3 is 20 residues long. CDR3 nucleotides: TGTGCCAGCAGCCAAGGCCTCCACCGGGACAACTTTCTGAGCACAGATACGCAGTATTTT. It translates to CASSQGLHRDNFLSTDTQYF.

The V call is TRBV5-1, the J call TRBJ2-5, with 8 bases aligning to TRBD1. The CDR3 has 15 residues. Germline V lookup: CDR1 SGHRS, CDR2 YFSETQ. V was clipped by 0 bases and J by 5 bases; unmatched bases: 6. The CDR3: CASSLEGRGRETQYF. In DNA form, the CDR3 reads TGCGCCAGCAGCTTGGAGGGCAGGGGGCGGGAGACCCAGTACTTC.

V gene TRBV6-2 or TRBV6-3 combines with J gene TRBJ1-2; D ambiguous. V dropped 0 bases and J dropped 5 bases, with 7 bases sitting between them. The CDR3 has 13 residues. Germline CDR1 MNHEY, CDR2 SVGEGT. The CDR3 loop reads CASSYSPVYGYTF. The CDR3 DNA reads TGTGCCAGCAGTTACTCGCCGGTTTATGGCTACACCTTC.

V usage is TRBV19 and J usage is TRBJ1-5; D unclear. This CDR3 is 15 amino acids long. With 2 bases removed from V and 0 bases from J, the gap between germline ends came to 8 bases. Per germline, CDR1 LNHDA and CDR2 SQIVND (reference sequence). The CDR3 nucleotides are TGTGCCAGTAGTATACGGGTGTATAGCAATCAGCCCCAGCATTTT. Encoded protein: CASSIRVYSNQPQHF.

The V and J genes are TRBV5-6 and TRBJ2-7; 8 positions agree with TRBD1. Germline loops: CDR1 SGHDT, CDR2 YYEEEE. This CDR3 region has 13 residues. Trimming cost V 4 bases and J 6 bases; bases outside gene matches: 6. In nucleotides, the CDR3 is TGTGCCAGCAGCCGACAGGGGATGGGCGAGCAGTACTTC. It yields the protein CASSRQGMGEQYF.

This clone was recorded once. The chain has TRBV7-9 and TRBJ1-6; 7 nucleotides align to TRBD1. The length of the CDR3 is 15 residues. Germline CDR1 reads SEHNR; CDR2 reads FQNEAQ (reference sequence). V shed 0 bases, J shed 10 bases, and the junction held 6 bases outside the gene matches. The CDR3 spells CASSLAGTAKSPLHF. The CDR3 nucleotides read TGTGCCAGCAGCTTAGCCGGGACAGCAAAATCACCCCTCCACTTT.

This rearrangement joins TRBV2 to TRBJ1-1; D may be TRBD1 (5 bases). The V gene lost 6 bases and the J gene lost 1 base, with 9 bases spanning the gap. This CDR3 spans 13 amino acids. Germline V CDR1 and CDR2: SNHLY, FYNNEI. The CDR3 loop is CASSDRWNTEAFF. In nucleotides, the CDR3 is TGTGCCAGCAGCGACAGATGGAACACTGAAGCTTTCTTT.

This sequence joins TRBV4-3 and TRBJ1-2; possibly TRBD1 for D (5 bases). Germline V CDR1 and CDR2: LGHNA, YSLEER. The CDR3 is 13 residues long. V lost 3 bases to trimming and J lost 3 bases, with 8 bases between them. Written as DNA, the CDR3 is TGCGCCAGCAGCCATGGAGGGGACTATGGCTACACCTTC. Encoded protein: CASSHGGDYGYTF.

The CDR3 is CASSRTSFIEQFF. The CDR3 bases are TGCGCCAGCAGCCGAACTAGCTTTATTGAGCAGTTCTTC. The chain couples TRBV4-1 to TRBJ2-1, with a possible D match to TRBD2 (6 bases). The germline V gene encodes CDR1 MGHRA and CDR2 YSYEKL. V lost 4 bases and J 9 bases, leaving 13 bases between the germline ends. This CDR3 spans 13 amino acids.

This sequence joins TRBV2 and TRBJ1-1; no reliable D call. V shed 4 bases and J shed 3 bases, with 6 bases lying between them. CDR1 and CDR2 from the germline V gene are SNHLY and FYNNEI. The CDR3 contains 12 residues. CDR3 sequence reads: CASSGAYTEAFF. Written as DNA, the CDR3 is TGTGCCAGCAGTGGGGCCTACACTGAAGCTTTCTTT. Based on the CDR3 plus reference TRBV2 and TRBJ1-1, the full variable domain is EPEVTQTPSHQVTQMGQEVILRCVPISNHLYFYWYRQILGQKVEFLVSFYNNEISEKSEIFDDQFSVERPDGSNFTLKIRSTKLEDSAMYFCASSGAYTEAFFGQGTRLTVV.

The chain uses TRBV2 and TRBJ2-5, with D possibly TRBD1 on 6 matching bases. The germline V and J ends were trimmed by 6 bases and 2 bases, with 16 bases remaining between them. CDR1 and CDR2 (germline): SNHLY, FYNNEI. The CDR3 runs to 15 residues. CDR3 in amino acids: CASSESPGQQETQYF. The CDR3, as DNA: TGTGCCAGCAGCGAAAGTCCGGGACAACAAGAGACCCAGTACTTC.

This chain uses TRBV7-6 with TRBJ2-7; 14 nucleotides match TRBD2. CDR1 is SGHVS and CDR2 is FNYEAQ in the germline V gene. The CDR3 has 14 amino acids. J gave up 7 bases and V 4 bases, and 3 bases lay outside the gene matches. Written as DNA, the CDR3 is TGTGCCAGCAGCTCGGGACTAGCGGGAGAAGAGCAGTACTTC. The encoded protein is CASSSGLAGEEQYF.

The V gene is TRBV28, the J gene TRBJ2-7; 7 bases are shared with TRBD1. The CDR3 covers 15 residues. CDR1 MDHEN and CDR2 SYDVKM come from the germline V gene. V gave up 5 bases and J gave up 3 bases; unmatched junction bases: 10. The CDR3 region is CASSATGTADYEQYF. The CDR3 DNA follows: TGTGCCAGCAGTGCAACCGGGACAGCCGACTACGAGCAGTACTTC.

The chain is built from TRBV5-1 and TRBJ1-2, with D uncertain. Germline V gives CDR1 SGHRS, CDR2 YFSETQ. Trimming shortened V by 4 bases and J by 5 bases, and 15 bases separated the two germline ends. The CDR3 covers 14 residues. The CDR3 reads CASSPDGREYGYTF. DNA for the CDR3: TGCGCCAGCAGCCCCGATGGGAGGGAATATGGCTACACCTTC.

The gene calls are TRBV2 and TRBJ1-1, with 7 nucleotides matching TRBD1. The CDR3 length is 13 residues. J gave up 0 bases and V 10 bases, and 5 bases lay outside the gene matches. From germline, CDR1 is SNHLY and CDR2 FYNNEI. The chain's CDR3 is CATSGQMNTEAFF. For the CDR3, the DNA is TGTGCCACCTCGGGACAGATGAACACTGAAGCTTTCTTT.

The rearrangement links TRBV18 to TRBJ2-5, with 9 positions matching TRBD2. The germline gives CDR1 KGHSH, CDR2 LQKENI. J lost 5 bases, V lost 3 bases, and 7 bases had no gene match. This CDR3 spans 15 amino acids. The DNA for the CDR3 is TGTGCCAGCTCACCGGCGATAGCGGGAGCGGAGACCCAGTACTTC. This gives the protein CASSPAIAGAETQYF.

V is TRBV6-4 and J is TRBJ1-1, with TRBD1 matching over 9 bases. Germline lookup yields CDR1 MRHNA and CDR2 SNTAGT. With V trimmed by 6 bases and J by 4 bases, 3 bases remained unmatched. This CDR3 is built from 13 residues. CDR3: CASRQGAGTEAFF. CDR3 nucleotide sequence: TGTGCCAGCAGACAGGGGGCTGGCACTGAAGCTTTCTTT.

V is TRBV9 and J is TRBJ1-4; 8 bases align to TRBD1. The V gene end was trimmed by 0 bases and the J gene end by 7 bases; junction bases not matched to a gene: 2. The CDR3 contains 14 residues. Germline CDR1 SGDLS, CDR2 YYNGEE. This CDR3 reads CASSVEDRAEKLFF. The CDR3 coding sequence is TGTGCCAGCAGCGTAGAGGACAGGGCTGAAAAACTGTTTTTT.

The V call is TRBV5-5, the J call TRBJ1-2; the D gene is possibly TRBD1 (6 bases). The germline V gene has CDR1 SGHKS and CDR2 YYEKEE (reference sequence). Trimming removed 4 bases at V and 1 base at J, with 14 bases between. This CDR3 contains 15 residues. Here the CDR3 reads CASSHRGGRNYGYTF. In nucleotides, the CDR3 is TGTGCCAGCAGCCACCGGGGGGGGCGTAACTATGGCTACACCTTC.

The rearrangement links TRBV7-9 to TRBJ1-1; no definite D call. Germline loops: CDR1 SEHNR, CDR2 FQNEAQ (reference sequence). The CDR3 spans 11 residues. The V end was cut by 11 bases, the J end by 1 base, with 8 bases between. CDR3 in DNA: TGTGCCGGCGCGGGGAACACTGAAGCTTTCTTT. As protein: CAGAGNTEAFF.